The following is a T cell receptor (beta chain) sequence with its context. Its antigen is unknown. Base-call qualities are not available, and no considerably larger clone is one nucleotide away. The data were taken from a study of OX40 agonist ivuxolimab in advanced cancers. Looking at the study overall: Ivuxolimab, which targeted the costimulatory receptor OX40 (CD134), was an agonistic, fully human IgG2 monoclonal antibody. Intravenous ivuxolimab was administered to patients every 2 weeks at six dose levels: 0.01, 0.1, 0.3, 1.5, 3 and 10 mg/kg. Among the roughly 50 dose-escalation patients, 19 had hepatocellular carcinoma, approximately 15 melanoma, 9 renal cell carcinoma and 9 head and neck cancer. A male proportion of 75% to 85% and a mean age of approximately 62 years, ranging from about 20 to 85, were recorded for the dose-escalation cohort. Prior anti-PD-1, anti-PD-L1 or anti-CTLA-4 therapy was permitted, and checkpoint inhibitors had been received by more than 35% of dose-escalation patients. Partial responses occurred in three dose-escalation patients: two with cutaneous melanoma and one with hepatocellular carcinoma. Peripheral TCRbeta sequencing aimed to test whether ivuxolimab altered TCR sequence diversity and caused clonal T-cell expansion. The paper covers the monotherapy dose-escalation part of the phase I ivuxolimab trial, which included N ≈ 50 patients.

The CDR3 starts with the cysteine, ends with the phenylalanine, and has 16 residues. Only CDR3 DNA remains: 48 bases, in frame from the first base. Per the germline V gene, SGHRS is the CDR1 and YFSETQ is the CDR2. A distance of 16 bases separates the germline ends of V and J, which lose 0 bases and 4 bases respectively. To sequence the TCRbeta CDR3 region, genomic DNA was isolated from the sorted cells. TCRbeta CDR3 regions were sequenced using the immunoSEQ Assay. The table was pulled from immuneACCESS by TCRdb, which kept in-frame rearrangements only. Such tables lose some clones; where checked, under half of the loss comes from unresolved V genes, and the rest has no known cause. The sample data list 45,000 to 60,000 clones, and 86% of these were observed just once. Clones ranked in the top ten supply 6.5% to 8% of the sample. Patients with autoimmune disease history or receiving systemic immunosuppression were excluded from the trial. Peripheral blood for TCR sequencing was collected from all dose cohorts at baseline, on cycle 4 day 1, and on cycle 7 day 1. Samples came from an open-label, multicenter, first-in-human phase I dose-escalation trial of ivuxolimab. Adults with locally advanced or metastatic melanoma, renal cell carcinoma, hepatocellular carcinoma or head and neck squamous cell carcinoma were enrolled in the trial. Before TCR sequencing, CD4+ and CD8+ T cells were separately sorted from peripheral blood.

On the study overall, not on this receptor specifically: Low levels of normalized T-cell clonal expansion were also seen in some patients who did not respond. After ivuxolimab, CD8+ T cells had more expanded clones than CD4+ T cells on average. At doses from 0.1 to 3.0 mg/kg, clonal expansion was seen in both CD4+ and CD8+ blood T cells between baseline and week 6. In partial responders in the 0.1-3.0 mg/kg groups, normalized peripheral clonal expansion was found to be among the lowest, especially among CD8+ T cells. Which antigens the clonally expanded peripheral T cells were specific for was not determined.

The receptor was derived from an adult with an advanced solid tumor such as melanoma, head and neck, liver or kidney cancer. The V gene is TRBV5-1 and the J gene is TRBJ2-5, with TRBD2 perhaps the D gene, on 7 matching bases. The specimen was CD4+ or CD8+ T cells sorted from blood, collected in a trial of the OX40 agonist ivuxolimab. CDR3 region: CASSLEATGGGETQYF. The nucleotide sequence reads TGCGCCAGCAGCTTGGAGGCGACAGGCGGGGGAGAGACCCAGTACTTC.